This T cell receptor (beta chain) was captured by sequencing in a study of monozygotic twins with inflammatory bowel disease. The V gene's germline CDR1 is MNHNS and CDR2 SASEGT. The CDR3 is 14 amino acids. For each CDR3 protein, TCRdb gives one entry from its re-call of the 5' RACE reads, without DNA. Recorded for this sample: about 300,000 distinct CDR3 sequences. Sequencing used blood. The gene calls are TRBV6-1 and TRBJ2-7. The receptor's source is a human donor with ulcerative colitis or Crohn's disease, or a healthy co-twin of an affected twin (not recorded which). CDR3 protein: CASSEARRAYEQYF.